Reported below is one T cell receptor (beta chain). Its specificity is unknown. The data originate from a study of identical twins. Germline V lookup: CDR1 DFQATT, CDR2 SNEGSKA (reference sequence). The CDR3 is made up of 17 amino acids. V was pared by 1 base and J by 4 bases, with 11 bases of the junction left unmatched. Points from the study as a whole: Beta out-of-frame twin sharing showed a weaker excess. One should note that invariant MAIT and iNKT cells could partly confound zero-insertion analyses.

MiXCR was run by TCRdb on the 5' RACE reads, yielding one entry per CDR3 protein. The sample consists of approximately 1.8 million distinct CDR3 sequences, 32% of them appearing once. The sequenced material came from cord blood. The sequence came from a newborn girl in good health. V usage is TRBV20-1 and J usage is TRBJ2-3; 10 positions match TRBD2. Here the CDR3 DNA reads TGCAGTGCTAGAGTAGGTAGGGCTAGCGGGAGAGCAGATACGCAGTATTTT. This gives the protein CSARVGRASGRADTQYF.